This T cell receptor (beta chain) was obtained from a study of T cell responses to AZD1222 COVID-19 vaccine. The study, taken as a whole, reports: When two AZD1222 doses had been given, Spike-specific TCR breadth and depth rose. Clonal diversity may have been underestimated, and the donors were mostly white British, with more females than males.

Some clones are missing from TCRdb's copy, which holds only in-frame ones; the method was immunoSEQ multiplex PCR. This sample has under 140,000 clones, with around 90% found just once. A note on this clone: Its cognate antigen is unknown.

Deletions cut 7 bases from V and 5 bases from J, with 15 bases between. The germline V gene has CDR1 MNHEY and CDR2 SMNVEV (reference sequence). This CDR3 has 13 residues. The specimen was peripheral blood, collected on day 0 of AZD1222 vaccination. The J gene is TRBJ2-7, the V gene TRBV27, with unresolved D. The sequence derives from an adult in good health. The CDR3 DNA sequence: TGTGCCAGCATAACCCCGGGCAGGAACGAGCAGTACTTC. Protein sequence: CASITPGRNEQYF.